This is a list of T cell receptor beta chains from one sample in a study of Tregs in tolerant kidney transplant recipients. Data came from immunoSEQ multiplex PCR; TCRdb stores just in-frame clones and leaves some out. This sample carries approximately 100,000 clones, roughly 93% of them seen once, and the ten largest clones take 0.46%. The source material was CD4+ T cells from blood, sampled before the transplant. Receptors originate from a human donor who received a combined kidney and bone marrow transplant. Each CDR3 is given with its conserved first and last residue. The D gene is left open where the match is weak. Not every row has a clone size; where given, it reads once, few, many or a size class.

J gene: TRBJ1-3
clone size: .
D gene: .
CDR3 length: 12
V gene: TRBV19
CDR3 protein: CASSYSGNTIYF
CDR3 DNA: TGTGCCAGTAGTTACTCTGGAAACACCATATATTTT

J gene: TRBJ1-2
clone size: .
D gene: .
CDR3 length: 14
V gene: TRBV27
CDR3 protein: CASSFSGINYGYTF
CDR3 DNA: TGTGCCAGCAGTTTTTCAGGGATAAACTATGGCTACACCTTC

J gene: TRBJ2-5
clone size: .
D gene: TRBD2
CDR3 length: 16
V gene: TRBV7-2
CDR3 protein: CASSLGLAGGQEAQYF
CDR3 DNA: TGTGCCAGCAGCTTAGGGCTAGCGGGGGGGCAAGAGGCCCAGTACTTC

J gene: TRBJ2-3
clone size: once
D gene: TRBD2
CDR3 length: 15
V gene: TRBV5-1
CDR3 protein: CASSQGLGDTDTQYF
CDR3 DNA: TGCGCCAGCAGCCAGGGACTAGGGGACACAGATACGCAGTATTTT

J gene: TRBJ2-7
clone size: .
D gene: TRBD2
CDR3 length: 15
V gene: TRBV30
CDR3 protein: CAWSVPTGLVYEQYF
CDR3 DNA: TGTGCCTGGAGTGTACCCACTGGACTAGTCTACGAGCAGTACTTC

J gene: TRBJ2-2
clone size: .
D gene: .
CDR3 length: 14
V gene: TRBV2
CDR3 protein: CASTGTGAGGELFF
CDR3 DNA: TGTGCCAGCACCGGGACTGGGGCCGGGGGGGAGCTGTTTTTT

J gene: TRBJ2-7
clone size: .
D gene: .
CDR3 length: 13
V gene: TRBV27
CDR3 protein: CASSPPPGSEQYF
CDR3 DNA: TGTGCCAGCAGTCCCCCGCCGGGGAGCGAGCAGTACTTC

J gene: TRBJ2-5
clone size: .
D gene: .
CDR3 length: 14
V gene: TRBV6-6
CDR3 protein: CASSETRGKSFQYF
CDR3 DNA: TGTGCCAGCAGTGAGACTAGGGGCAAGAGTTTCCAGTACTTC

J gene: TRBJ2-2
clone size: .
D gene: .
CDR3 length: 15
V gene: TRBV2
CDR3 protein: CASRGGAAGTGELFF
CDR3 DNA: TGTGCCAGCAGGGGTGGGGCAGCGGGTACCGGGGAGCTGTTTTTT

J gene: TRBJ1-5
clone size: .
D gene: TRBD1
CDR3 length: 15
V gene: TRBV6-6
CDR3 protein: CATQGAQGSNQPQHF
CDR3 DNA: TGTGCCACCCAGGGGGCACAGGGCAGCAATCAGCCCCAGCATTTT

J gene: TRBJ1-5
clone size: .
D gene: TRBD1
CDR3 length: 19
V gene: TRBV4-1
CDR3 protein: CASSQRGRLGGGLRQPQHF
CDR3 DNA: TGCGCCAGCAGCCAAAGGGGAAGGTTAGGGGGCGGACTGCGTCAGCCCCAGCATTTT

J gene: TRBJ1-2
clone size: .
D gene: .
CDR3 length: 14
V gene: TRBV5-1
CDR3 protein: CASSSGDQVIGYTF
CDR3 DNA: TGCGCCAGCAGCTCAGGGGACCAGGTGATTGGCTACACCTTC

J gene: TRBJ2-7
clone size: .
D gene: .
CDR3 length: 16
V gene: TRBV7-2
CDR3 protein: CASSLVVTYGQYEQYF
CDR3 DNA: TGTGCCAGCAGCTTAGTGGTGACTTATGGCCAGTACGAGCAGTACTTC

J gene: TRBJ2-3
clone size: .
D gene: .
CDR3 length: 18
V gene: TRBV18
CDR3 protein: CASSPQVTAEVRTDTQYF
CDR3 DNA: TGTGCCAGCTCACCACAGGTAACCGCGGAGGTCCGCACAGATACGCAGTATTTT

J gene: TRBJ2-7
clone size: .
D gene: TRBD1
CDR3 length: 15
V gene: TRBV9
CDR3 protein: CASSEGGRGPYEQYF
CDR3 DNA: TGTGCCAGCAGCGAGGGGGGCAGGGGGCCCTACGAGCAGTACTTC

J gene: TRBJ2-7
clone size: .
D gene: .
CDR3 length: 14
V gene: TRBV6-1
CDR3 protein: CASSERWGQNEQYF
CDR3 DNA: TGTGCCAGCAGTGAACGATGGGGGCAGAACGAGCAGTACTTC

J gene: TRBJ1-1
clone size: once
D gene: TRBD1
CDR3 length: 16
V gene: TRBV5-1
CDR3 protein: CASSRTGQGVRTEAFF
CDR3 DNA: TGCGCCAGCAGCCGCACTGGACAGGGCGTTAGGACTGAAGCTTTCTTT

J gene: TRBJ2-7
clone size: .
D gene: .
CDR3 length: 13
V gene: TRBV5-1
CDR3 protein: CASSSGILYEQYF
CDR3 DNA: TGCGCCAGCAGTTCGGGGATCCTCTACGAGCAGTACTTC

J gene: TRBJ2-7
clone size: once
D gene: .
CDR3 length: 12
V gene: TRBV29-1
CDR3 protein: CSVVQGSYEQYF
CDR3 DNA: TGCAGCGTTGTCCAGGGCTCCTACGAGCAGTACTTC

J gene: TRBJ1-5
clone size: .
D gene: .
CDR3 length: 13
V gene: TRBV27
CDR3 protein: CASSFTYNQPQHF
CDR3 DNA: TGTGCCAGCAGTTTTACTTATAATCAGCCCCAGCATTTT

J gene: TRBJ1-6
clone size: .
D gene: .
CDR3 length: 14
V gene: TRBV5-1
CDR3 protein: CASSLVAENSPLHF
CDR3 DNA: TGCGCCAGCAGCTTGGTGGCGGAAAATTCACCCCTCCACTTT

J gene: TRBJ1-6
clone size: .
D gene: TRBD1
CDR3 length: 14
V gene: TRBV7-2
CDR3 protein: CASSLDRVHSPLHF
CDR3 DNA: TGTGCCAGCAGCTTGGACAGGGTCCATTCACCCCTCCACTTT

J gene: TRBJ2-3
clone size: .
D gene: TRBD2
CDR3 length: 15
V gene: TRBV5-1
CDR3 protein: CASSPGLAGDGAQYF
CDR3 DNA: TGCGCCAGCAGCCCGGGACTAGCGGGAGATGGCGCGCAGTATTTT

J gene: TRBJ2-7
clone size: .
D gene: TRBD1
CDR3 length: 15
V gene: TRBV4-1
CDR3 protein: CASSQGTGGPYEQYF
CDR3 DNA: TGCGCCAGCAGCCAAGGGACAGGGGGCCCGTACGAGCAGTACTTC

J gene: TRBJ2-3
clone size: .
D gene: TRBD2
CDR3 length: 15
V gene: TRBV4-1
CDR3 protein: CASSREGSGTDTQYF
CDR3 DNA: TGCGCCAGCAGCCGGGAGGGGTCGGGCACAGATACGCAGTATTTT

J gene: TRBJ1-2
clone size: .
D gene: TRBD1
CDR3 length: 15
V gene: TRBV7-2
CDR3 protein: CASSSHRGLGYGYTF
CDR3 DNA: TGTGCCAGCAGCTCCCACAGGGGGTTAGGGTATGGCTACACCTTC

J gene: TRBJ2-3
clone size: .
D gene: .
CDR3 length: 13
V gene: TRBV25-1
CDR3 protein: CASSGLTTDTQYF
CDR3 DNA: TGTGCCAGCAGTGGCCTAACCACAGATACGCAGTATTTT

J gene: TRBJ2-5
clone size: .
D gene: TRBD2
CDR3 length: 15
V gene: TRBV5-4
CDR3 protein: CASSTGLAGDRTQYF
CDR3 DNA: TGTGCCAGCAGCACCGGACTAGCGGGAGATCGGACCCAGTACTTC

J gene: TRBJ1-5
clone size: .
D gene: .
CDR3 length: 15
V gene: TRBV6-1
CDR3 protein: CASRAGTLYNQPQHF
CDR3 DNA: TGTGCCAGCAGGGCCGGGACACTATACAATCAGCCCCAGCATTTT

J gene: TRBJ2-7
clone size: .
D gene: .
CDR3 length: 14
V gene: TRBV28
CDR3 protein: CASSLLNTGCEQYF
CDR3 DNA: TGTGCCAGCAGTTTATTAAATACAGGCTGCGAGCAGTACTTC

J gene: TRBJ1-6
clone size: .
D gene: TRBD1
CDR3 length: 16
V gene: TRBV28
CDR3 protein: CASSILRTGRISPLHF
CDR3 DNA: TGTGCCAGCAGTATCCTCCGGACAGGGAGAATTTCACCCCTCCACTTT

J gene: TRBJ2-7
clone size: .
D gene: .
CDR3 length: 17
V gene: TRBV5-5
CDR3 protein: CASSTDHRVLGWYEQYF
CDR3 DNA: TGTGCCAGCAGCACCGACCACAGGGTGCTGGGGTGGTACGAGCAGTACTTC

J gene: TRBJ2-2
clone size: once
D gene: .
CDR3 length: 15
V gene: TRBV25-1
CDR3 protein: CASLRQGGDTGELFF
CDR3 DNA: TGTGCCAGTTTACGACAGGGAGGTGACACCGGGGAGCTGTTTTTT

J gene: TRBJ2-7
clone size: .
D gene: .
CDR3 length: 15
V gene: TRBV5-5
CDR3 protein: CASSFSWSERGEQYF
CDR3 DNA: TGTGCCAGCAGCTTTAGTTGGTCTGAAAGAGGGGAGCAGTACTTC

J gene: TRBJ2-1
clone size: .
D gene: TRBD2
CDR3 length: 13
V gene: TRBV18
CDR3 protein: CASSPLLAGGSFF
CDR3 DNA: TGTGCCAGCTCACCACTTCTAGCGGGGGGAAGTTTCTTC

J gene: TRBJ1-1
clone size: once
D gene: .
CDR3 length: 15
V gene: TRBV27
CDR3 protein: CASSPLGGGNTEAFF
CDR3 DNA: TGTGCCAGCAGTCCGCTAGGGGGGGGGAACACTGAAGCTTTCTTT

J gene: TRBJ2-3
clone size: .
D gene: TRBD2
CDR3 length: 15
V gene: TRBV29-1
CDR3 protein: CSVDLKRESTDTQYF
CDR3 DNA: TGCAGCGTCGATTTAAAGCGGGAGAGCACAGATACGCAGTATTTT

J gene: TRBJ2-1
clone size: .
D gene: TRBD1
CDR3 length: 12
V gene: TRBV28
CDR3 protein: CASSFRGLEQFF
CDR3 DNA: TGTGCCAGCAGCTTCAGGGGGCTTGAGCAGTTCTTC

J gene: TRBJ2-3
clone size: .
D gene: TRBD2
CDR3 length: 18
V gene: TRBV7-2
CDR3 protein: CASSLARASGGAKDTQYF
CDR3 DNA: TGTGCCAGCAGCTTAGCGCGGGCTAGCGGGGGGGCCAAAGATACGCAGTATTTT

J gene: TRBJ2-1
clone size: .
D gene: .
CDR3 length: 16
V gene: TRBV5-1
CDR3 protein: CASKREALSSYNEQFF
CDR3 DNA: TGCGCCAGCAAGCGAGAAGCGTTAAGCTCCTACAATGAGCAGTTCTTC

J gene: TRBJ1-2
clone size: .
D gene: .
CDR3 length: 17
V gene: TRBV11-3
CDR3 protein: CASSLGETGLPNYGYTF
CDR3 DNA: TGTGCCAGCAGCTTAGGGGAAACAGGGCTTCCTAACTATGGCTACACCTTC

J gene: TRBJ2-2
clone size: .
D gene: .
CDR3 length: 15
V gene: TRBV5-1
CDR3 protein: CASSLTTSSTGELFF
CDR3 DNA: TGCGCCAGCAGCTTGACGACTAGTTCGACCGGGGAGCTGTTTTTT

J gene: TRBJ2-7
clone size: .
D gene: .
CDR3 length: 16
V gene: TRBV5-1
CDR3 protein: CASSLMGDPTSYEQYF
CDR3 DNA: TGCGCCAGCAGCTTGATGGGCGACCCGACCTCCTACGAGCAGTACTTC

J gene: TRBJ1-6
clone size: .
D gene: TRBD1
CDR3 length: 14
V gene: TRBV7-2
CDR3 protein: CASSRDREVSPLHF
CDR3 DNA: TGTGCCAGCAGCCGGGACAGGGAGGTCTCACCCCTCCACTTT

J gene: TRBJ1-1
clone size: once
D gene: TRBD1
CDR3 length: 14
V gene: TRBV4-1
CDR3 protein: CASSLWTGGTEAFF
CDR3 DNA: TGCGCCAGCAGCCTATGGACAGGGGGCACTGAAGCTTTCTTT

J gene: TRBJ2-5
clone size: .
D gene: TRBD2
CDR3 length: 16
V gene: TRBV14
CDR3 protein: CASSQVGRGGRETQYF
CDR3 DNA: TGTGCCAGCAGCCAAGTTGGACGGGGGGGCCGGGAGACCCAGTACTTC

J gene: TRBJ2-7
clone size: .
D gene: .
CDR3 length: 14
V gene: TRBV5-1
CDR3 protein: CASSTGQRTYEQYF
CDR3 DNA: TGCGCCAGCAGCACTGGACAGAGGACCTACGAGCAGTACTTC

J gene: TRBJ2-5
clone size: .
D gene: .
CDR3 length: 16
V gene: TRBV7-6
CDR3 protein: CASSTRDKYNQETQYF
CDR3 DNA: TGTGCCAGCAGCACGAGGGACAAATACAACCAAGAGACCCAGTACTTC

J gene: TRBJ2-6
clone size: .
D gene: .
CDR3 length: 14
V gene: TRBV5-1
CDR3 protein: CASRRDSGANVLTF
CDR3 DNA: TGCGCCAGCAGACGGGATTCCGGGGCCAACGTCCTGACTTTC

J gene: TRBJ1-4
clone size: .
D gene: .
CDR3 length: 14
V gene: TRBV7-9
CDR3 protein: CASSPRGLNEKLFF
CDR3 DNA: TGTGCCAGCAGCCCCAGGGGTCTCAACGAAAAACTGTTTTTT

J gene: TRBJ2-1
clone size: .
D gene: .
CDR3 length: 16
V gene: TRBV2
CDR3 protein: CASSERRGSSYNEQFF
CDR3 DNA: TGTGCCAGCAGTGAAAGGAGGGGAAGCTCCTACAATGAGCAGTTCTTC

J gene: TRBJ1-5
clone size: .
D gene: .
CDR3 length: 15
V gene: TRBV19
CDR3 protein: CASSMVGGENQPQHF
CDR3 DNA: TGTGCCAGTAGTATGGTGGGAGGCGAGAATCAGCCCCAGCATTTT

J gene: TRBJ1-6
clone size: .
D gene: TRBD1
CDR3 length: 14
V gene: TRBV5-1
CDR3 protein: CASSSGQLNSPLHF
CDR3 DNA: TGCGCCAGCAGCTCGGGACAGTTGAATTCACCCCTCCACTTT

J gene: TRBJ1-4
clone size: .
D gene: .
CDR3 length: 17
V gene: TRBV7-2
CDR3 protein: CASSLMAPGARNEKLFF
CDR3 DNA: TGTGCCAGCAGCTTAATGGCTCCAGGGGCCCGTAATGAAAAACTGTTTTTT